Below, 17 T cell receptor beta chains from the same sample are listed, as sequenced in a study of early T cells in non-severe SARS-CoV-2 infection. TCRdb passed the 5' RACE reads through MiXCR, listing each CDR3 protein once. The sample holds 65,000 to 95,000 distinct CDR3 sequences, around a tenth seen once. Sequenced sample: whole blood. These receptors were obtained from an adult who was a healthcare worker with PCR-confirmed SARS-CoV-2 infection or an uninfected control (not recorded which).

This clonotype was counted ten times or more. This rearrangement joins TRBV25-1 to TRBJ2-1; TRBD2 matches 10 bases. The V gene end was trimmed by 5 bases and the J gene end by 7 bases; junction bases not matched to a gene: 14. Germline V lookup: CDR1 MGHDK, CDR2 SYGVNS. The CDR3 is 17 residues long. The CDR3, as DNA: TGTGCCAGCAGTCTTCTCCACACTAGCGGGATTGATAATGAGCAGTTCTTC. This translates into CASSLLHTSGIDNEQFF.

This clonotype was found a few times. The chain employs TRBV29-1 and TRBJ1-4; possible D gene TRBD1, 5 bases. Germline V gives CDR1 SQVTM, CDR2 ANQGSEA. The CDR3 sequence is 14 residues long. Trimming took 5 bases from V and 1 from J, leaving 11 bases between them. CDR3 in amino acids: CSVKGRGTNEKLFF. CDR3 nucleotide sequence: TGCAGCGTTAAGGGACGGGGAACTAATGAAAAACTGTTTTTT.

The table lists this clonotype with a few counts. The chain recombines TRBV20-1 with TRBJ1-1; tentative D call: TRBD1 (6 bases). The V end lost 4 bases, the J end lost 0 bases, and 9 bases lay between the germline ends. This CDR3 has 13 amino acids. Germline values: CDR1 DFQATT, CDR2 SNEGSKA (reference sequence). This chain's CDR3 is CSAMGAVNTEAFF. The CDR3, as DNA: TGCAGTGCTATGGGGGCCGTGAACACTGAAGCTTTCTTT.

This clonotype was detected many times. The chain combines TRBV5-8 with TRBJ2-4, with TRBD2 identical over 10 bases. The germline V gene has CDR1 SGHTS and CDR2 YDEGEE. The length of the CDR3 is 18 residues. V dropped 2 bases and J dropped 1; count of bases not matched to a gene: 9. The CDR3 coding sequence is TGTGCCAGCAGCTTCCCCATATCAGCGGGAGGGGCCAAAAACATTCAGTACTTC. Translation: CASSFPISAGGAKNIQYF.

This clonotype was found many times. The rearrangement uses TRBV25-1 and TRBJ2-7; no clear D gene. Germline CDR1 MGHDK, CDR2 SYGVNS. The CDR3 has 12 amino acids. The ends were cut back, 1 base at V and 9 bases at J, with 10 bases in the middle. CDR3 sequence: CASSESWGVQYF. The DNA for the CDR3 is TGTGCCAGCAGTGAATCCTGGGGTGTGCAGTACTTC.

With regard to this clonotype: One end of the junction is discordant with germline, which a read error may explain. The chain carries TRBV6-1 and TRBJ2-1; perhaps TRBD2 as D (7 bases). Germline CDR1 MNHNS, CDR2 SASEGT. The CDR3 extends over 15 amino acids. The CDR3 is CASRKGGRPYNGQFF. In nucleotides, the CDR3 is TGTGCCAGCAGAAAGGGGGGGCGCCCCTACAATGGGCAGTTCTTC.

This clonotype appeared many times. The J gene is TRBJ2-1, the V gene TRBV29-1, with D possibly being TRBD1 (5 bases). The CDR3 consists of 13 residues. Germline V CDR1 and CDR2: SQVTM, ANQGSEA. The V end was cut by 6 bases, the J end by 8 bases, with 17 bases between. CDR3 DNA sequence: TGCAGCGTGAGTACCAGGGCGAAGGATGAGCAGTTCTTC. Its protein product is CSVSTRAKDEQFF.

This clonotype has more than one count but fewer than ten. V gene TRBV10-3 combines with J gene TRBJ2-5; 8 bases match TRBD2. The V gene's germline CDR1 is ENHRY and CDR2 SYGVKD. The CDR3 length is 16 residues. V was pared by 5 bases and J by 1 base, with 9 bases of the junction left unmatched. This CDR3 reads CAISTPVLAVQETQYF. CDR3 coding DNA: TGTGCCATCAGTACTCCGGTACTAGCGGTCCAAGAGACCCAGTACTTC.

The chain carries TRBV28 and TRBJ1-6; D ambiguous. This CDR3 is built from 10 residues. V lost 10 bases and J lost 8, with 6 bases in between. Germline CDR1 and CDR2: MDHEN and SYDVKM. The CDR3 nucleotides read TGTGCCATCGGGGATTCACCCCTCCACTTT. This codes for CAIGDSPLHF.

A few counts support this clonotype. The chain is built from TRBV5-1 and TRBJ2-3, with 8 bases lining up with TRBD1. The CDR3 is made up of 14 amino acids. Unmatched junction bases numbered 2, after V lost 3 bases and J lost 2 bases. CDR1 SGHRS and CDR2 YFSETQ come from the germline V gene. DNA of the CDR3: TGCGCCAGCAGCTCAGGGGGCCTCACAGATACGCAGTATTTT. This codes for CASSSGGLTDTQYF.

J is TRBJ2-7 and V is TRBV15; D may be TRBD1 (5 bases). The CDR3 has 14 amino acids. Germline V gene lookup returns CDR1 LNHNV and CDR2 YYDKDF (reference sequence). V was trimmed by 0 bases and J by 6 bases, leaving 12 bases between them. The DNA for the CDR3 is TGTGCCACCAGCAGAGATACCAGGGTTGGCGAGCAGTACTTC. Its protein product is CATSRDTRVGEQYF. Together with reference TRBV15 and TRBJ2-7, the CDR3 gives the full variable domain: DAMVIQNPRYQVTQFGKPVTLSCSQTLNHNVMYWYQQKSSQAPKLLFHYYDKDFNNEADTPDNFQSRRPNTSFCFLDIRSPGLGDTAMYLCATSRDTRVGEQYFGPGTRLTVT.

With respect to this clonotype: With a much larger clone just one base away, this may be a read error. This sequence joins TRBV4-1 and TRBJ2-1, with 9 bases matching TRBD2. The CDR3 totals 17 residues. Germline-derived CDR1 and CDR2 are MGHRA and YSYEKL. The CDR3 here is CASNQDRGAGGLNEQFF. CDR3 coding DNA: TGCGCCAGCAACCAAGATCGAGGAGCGGGAGGTTTGAATGAGCAGTTCTTC.

The chain joins TRBV28 to TRBJ2-7; 11 bases match TRBD1. This CDR3 has 13 amino acids. The germline V gene has CDR1 MDHEN and CDR2 SYDVKM. V lost 8 bases to trimming and J lost 2 bases; unmatched junction nucleotides: 2. The CDR3 loop is CASGGQGAYEQYF. The CDR3 DNA reads TGTGCCAGCGGGGGACAGGGGGCCTACGAGCAGTACTTC.

This clonotype has a count of ten or more. This sequence joins TRBV6-1 and TRBJ2-7; TRBD1 agrees at 12 bases. The CDR3 contains 16 residues. CDR1 is MNHNS, CDR2 SASEGT, per germline. Trimming took 4 bases from V and 5 from J; bases not matched to a gene: 9. The CDR3 here is CASSGLPGQGANEQYF. The CDR3 DNA is TGTGCCAGCAGTGGTCTCCCGGGACAGGGGGCAAACGAGCAGTACTTC.

This clonotype has just a few counts. V gene TRBV5-1 combines with J gene TRBJ2-6; D call uncertain. Germline assignment: CDR1 SGHRS and CDR2 YFSETQ. V dropped 4 bases and J dropped 0 bases, with 8 bases sitting between them. CDR3 length: 15 residues. The CDR3 region is CASSVRLSGANVLTF. The CDR3 DNA reads TGCGCCAGCAGCGTACGCCTCTCTGGGGCCAACGTCCTGACTTTC.

The J gene is TRBJ2-1, the V gene TRBV15; no firm D call. The CDR3 runs 14 residues. CDR1 is LNHNV, CDR2 YYDKDF, per germline (reference sequence). V was shortened by 0 bases and J by 3 bases, with 6 bases between the two germline ends. CDR3 residues: CATSRDLGYNEQFF. CDR3 in DNA: TGTGCCACCAGCAGAGATTTGGGCTACAATGAGCAGTTCTTC.

This clonotype was seen a handful of times. The chain employs TRBV7-2 and TRBJ2-7; 14 nucleotides agree with TRBD2. The CDR3 has 18 amino acids. The ends lost 3 bases at V and 0 bases at J; junction bases unmatched: 7. The V gene's germline CDR1 is SGHTA and CDR2 FQGNSA. The CDR3 loop reads CASSFRLAGGPPSYEQYF. CDR3 bases: TGTGCCAGCAGCTTCCGACTAGCGGGAGGGCCCCCCTCCTACGAGCAGTACTTC.